These T cell receptor beta chains were read from a single sample in a study. MiXCR, applied by TCRdb to the RT-PCR reads, yields one record per CDR3 protein. The sample lists about 680,000 distinct CDR3 sequences, over 12% occurring once. The sequencing input was memory CD4+ T cells from blood. The receptors shown here come from a female donor in good health, serving as a healthy control. Each CDR3 is given without its conserved first and last residue. Rows may omit the clone size; those that give it use once, few, many or a size class.

clone_size	v_call	cdr3_aa
few	TRBV6-6	ASSYPIDRVNEQF
.	TRBV20-1	SATKQGLGGTDTQY
few	TRBV20-1	SASPPGALGTEAF
few	TRBV20-1	SGEGSSTGTAETQY
.	TRBV20-1	SARGVAGAGNEQY
.	TRBV5-5	ASSFREQNNEKLF
few	TRBV5-1	ASSFTSPSSYEQY
many	TRBV6-5	ASSYRGTDYSGANVLT
few	TRBV5-1	ASSLADYTDTQY
few	TRBV5-1	ASRQGLETQY